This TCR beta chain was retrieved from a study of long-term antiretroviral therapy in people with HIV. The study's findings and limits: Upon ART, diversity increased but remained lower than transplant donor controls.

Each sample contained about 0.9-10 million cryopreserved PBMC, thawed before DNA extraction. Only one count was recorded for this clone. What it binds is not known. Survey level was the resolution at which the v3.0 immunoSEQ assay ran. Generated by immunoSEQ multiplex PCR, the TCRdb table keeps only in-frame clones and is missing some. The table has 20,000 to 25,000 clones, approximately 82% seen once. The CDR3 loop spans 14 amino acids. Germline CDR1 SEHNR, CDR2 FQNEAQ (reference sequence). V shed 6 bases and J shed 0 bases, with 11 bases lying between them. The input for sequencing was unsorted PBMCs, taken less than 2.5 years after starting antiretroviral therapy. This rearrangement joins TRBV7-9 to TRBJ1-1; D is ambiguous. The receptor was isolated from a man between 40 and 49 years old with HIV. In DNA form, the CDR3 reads TGTGCCAGCAGACCCCCCGGGATGAACACTGAAGCTTTCTTT. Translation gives CASRPPGMNTEAFF.